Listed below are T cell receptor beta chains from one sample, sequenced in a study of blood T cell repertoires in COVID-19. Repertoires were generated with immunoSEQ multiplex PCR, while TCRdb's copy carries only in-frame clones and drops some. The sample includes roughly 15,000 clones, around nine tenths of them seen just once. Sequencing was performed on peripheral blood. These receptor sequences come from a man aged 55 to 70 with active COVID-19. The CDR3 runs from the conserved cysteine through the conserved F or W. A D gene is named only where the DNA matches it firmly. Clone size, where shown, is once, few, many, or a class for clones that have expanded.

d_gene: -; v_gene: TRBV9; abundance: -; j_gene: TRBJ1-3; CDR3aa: CASSRSPATGYSGNTIYF; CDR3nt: TGTGCCAGCAGCCGATCCCCAGCGACAGGCTACTCTGGAAACACCATATATTTT
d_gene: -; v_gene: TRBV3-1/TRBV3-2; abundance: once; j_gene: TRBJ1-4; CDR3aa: CASRDDTGREEKLFF; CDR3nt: TGTGCCAGCAGGGACGATACAGGGAGGGAGGAAAAACTGTTTTTT
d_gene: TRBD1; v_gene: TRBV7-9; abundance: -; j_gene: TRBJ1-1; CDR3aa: CASSFRQGINTEAFF; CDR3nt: TGTGCCAGCAGCTTCCGACAGGGTATAAACACTGAAGCTTTCTTT
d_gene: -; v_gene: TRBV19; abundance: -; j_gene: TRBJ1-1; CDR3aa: CASSGRSQAFF; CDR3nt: TGTGCCAGTAGTGGGCGATCTCAAGCTTTCTTT
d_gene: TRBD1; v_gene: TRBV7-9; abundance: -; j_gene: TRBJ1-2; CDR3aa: CASSSTGVDYGYTF; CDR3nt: TGTGCCAGCAGCTCGACAGGGGTCGACTATGGCTACACCTTC
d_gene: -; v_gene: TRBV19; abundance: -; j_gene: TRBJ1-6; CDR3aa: CASSIPPTGPSPLHF; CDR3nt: TGTGCCAGTAGTATCCCTCCAACAGGTCCTTCACCCCTCCACTTT
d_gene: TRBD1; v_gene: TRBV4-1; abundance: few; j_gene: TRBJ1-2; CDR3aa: CASSQGDRVGGYTF; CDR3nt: TGCGCCAGCAGCCAAGGGGACAGGGTAGGTGGCTACACCTTC
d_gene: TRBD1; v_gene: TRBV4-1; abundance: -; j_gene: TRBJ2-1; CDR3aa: CASSQDQQGMTEQFF; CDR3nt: TGCGCCAGCAGCCAAGATCAACAGGGGATGACGGAGCAGTTCTTC
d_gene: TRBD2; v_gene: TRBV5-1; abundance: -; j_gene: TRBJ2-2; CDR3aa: CASSLHLGLAGGNTGELFF; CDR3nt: TGCGCCAGCAGCTTACACCTGGGACTAGCGGGGGGGAACACCGGGGAGCTGTTTTTT
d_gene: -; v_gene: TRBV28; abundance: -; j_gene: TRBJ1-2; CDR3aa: CASSGGGLGGYTF; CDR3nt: TGTGCCAGCAGTGGGGGGGGGCTTGGTGGCTACACCTTC
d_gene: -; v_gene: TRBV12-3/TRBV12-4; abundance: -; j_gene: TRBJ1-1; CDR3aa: CASSFAGNTEAFF; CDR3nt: TGTGCCAGCAGTTTTGCAGGGAACACTGAAGCTTTCTTT
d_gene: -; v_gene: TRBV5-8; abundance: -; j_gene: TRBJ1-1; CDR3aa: CASSSRPTASTEAFF; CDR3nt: TGTGCCAGCAGCTCAAGGCCGACAGCTAGCACTGAAGCTTTCTTT
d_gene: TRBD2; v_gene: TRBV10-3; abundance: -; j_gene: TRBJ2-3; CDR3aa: CAISGGGPSDTQYF; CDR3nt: TGTGCCATCAGTGGCGGGGGGCCCTCGGATACGCAGTATTTT
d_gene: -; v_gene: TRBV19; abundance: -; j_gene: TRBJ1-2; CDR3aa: CASTPGERGYTF; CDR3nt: TGTGCCAGTACACCAGGGGAGAGGGGCTACACCTTC
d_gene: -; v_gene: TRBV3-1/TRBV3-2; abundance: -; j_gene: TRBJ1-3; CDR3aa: CASSQDQNTIYF; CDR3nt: TGTGCCAGCAGCCAAGATCAAAACACCATATATTTT
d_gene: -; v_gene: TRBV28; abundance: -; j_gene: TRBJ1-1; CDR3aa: CASIKRASNTEAFF; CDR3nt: TGTGCCAGCATCAAGCGAGCATCGAACACTGAAGCTTTCTTT
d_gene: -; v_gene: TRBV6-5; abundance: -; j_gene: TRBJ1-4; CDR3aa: CASTATNEKLFF; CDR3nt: TGTGCCAGCACAGCAACTAATGAAAAACTGTTTTTT
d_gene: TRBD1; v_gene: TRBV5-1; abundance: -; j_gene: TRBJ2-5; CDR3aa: CASTQGARETQYF; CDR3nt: TGCGCCAGCACCCAGGGGGCCAGGGAGACCCAGTACTTC
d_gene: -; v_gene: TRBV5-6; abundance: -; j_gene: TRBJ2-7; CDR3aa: CASSLGDFGGYEQYF; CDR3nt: TGTGCCAGCAGCTTGGGGGACTTCGGAGGGTACGAGCAGTACTTC
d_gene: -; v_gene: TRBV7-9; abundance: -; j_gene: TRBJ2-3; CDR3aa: CASHSDTQYF; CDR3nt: TGTGCCAGCCACTCGGATACGCAGTATTTT
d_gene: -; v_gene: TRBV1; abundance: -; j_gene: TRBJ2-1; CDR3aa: CTSNQDLTSGDVEQFF; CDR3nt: TGCACCAGCAACCAAGACCTCACTAGCGGGGATGTTGAGCAGTTCTTC
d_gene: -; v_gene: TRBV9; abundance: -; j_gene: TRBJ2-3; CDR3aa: CASSHRDSTDTQYF; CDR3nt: TGTGCCAGCAGTCATCGGGATAGCACAGATACGCAGTATTTT
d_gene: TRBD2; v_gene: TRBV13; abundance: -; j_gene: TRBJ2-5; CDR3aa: CASSLVSGGSETQYF; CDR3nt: TGTGCCAGCAGCTTAGTTAGCGGGGGGTCAGAGACCCAGTACTTC
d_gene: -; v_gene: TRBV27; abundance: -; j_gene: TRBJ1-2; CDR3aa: CASSSSRAGYYGYTF; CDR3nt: TGTGCCAGCAGTTCCTCCAGGGCAGGGTACTATGGCTACACCTTC
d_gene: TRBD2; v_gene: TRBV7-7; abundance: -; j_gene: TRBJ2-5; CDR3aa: CASSLGLAGGPRETQYF; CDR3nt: TGTGCCAGCAGCTTAGGTCTAGCGGGGGGGCCTAGGGAGACCCAGTACTTC
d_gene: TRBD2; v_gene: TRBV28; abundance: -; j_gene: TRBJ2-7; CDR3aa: CASSLTSGSSYEQYF; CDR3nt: TGTGCCAGCAGTCTGACTAGCGGGAGCTCCTACGAGCAGTACTTC
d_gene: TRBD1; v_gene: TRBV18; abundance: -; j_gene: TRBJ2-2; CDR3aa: CASSIGQATTGELFF; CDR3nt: TGTGCCAGCTCAATTGGACAGGCAACCACCGGGGAGCTGTTTTTT
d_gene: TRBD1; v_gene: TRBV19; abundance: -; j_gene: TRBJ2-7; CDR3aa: CASSPPLGQAYDTYEQYF; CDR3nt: TGTGCCAGTAGTCCCCCGTTGGGACAGGCGTACGATACCTACGAGCAGTACTTC
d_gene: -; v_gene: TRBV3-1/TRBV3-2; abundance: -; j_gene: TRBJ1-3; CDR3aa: CASSQGGDTIYF; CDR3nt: TGTGCCAGCAGCCAAGGCGGAGACACCATATATTTT
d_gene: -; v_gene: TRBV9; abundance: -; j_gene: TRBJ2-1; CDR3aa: CASSVELNEQFF; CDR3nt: TGTGCCAGCAGCGTAGAACTGAATGAGCAGTTCTTC
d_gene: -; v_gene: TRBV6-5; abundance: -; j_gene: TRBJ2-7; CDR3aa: CASSYSGIGSTYEQYF; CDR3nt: TGTGCCAGCAGTTACTCAGGTATTGGTAGCACCTACGAGCAGTACTTC
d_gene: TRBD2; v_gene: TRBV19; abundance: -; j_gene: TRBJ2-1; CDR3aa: CASSTPSGGRDEQFF; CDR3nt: TGTGCCAGTAGTACCCCTAGCGGGGGGAGGGATGAGCAGTTCTTC
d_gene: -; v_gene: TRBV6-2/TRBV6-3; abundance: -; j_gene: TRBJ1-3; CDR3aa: CASSLPPTVLGNTIYF; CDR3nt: TGTGCCAGCAGCCTCCCCCCGACAGTTTTGGGGAACACCATATATTTT
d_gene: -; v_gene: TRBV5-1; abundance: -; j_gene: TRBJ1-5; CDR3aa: CASSLAPGISNQPQHF; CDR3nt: TGCGCCAGCAGCTTGGCCCCGGGAATTAGCAATCAGCCCCAGCATTTT
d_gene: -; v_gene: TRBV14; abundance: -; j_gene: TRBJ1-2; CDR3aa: CASSQAGAAGYTF; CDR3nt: TGTGCCAGCAGCCAAGCGGGAGCCGCGGGCTACACCTTC
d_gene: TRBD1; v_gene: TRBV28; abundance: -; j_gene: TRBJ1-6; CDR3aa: CASSLSAPAGGANSPLHF; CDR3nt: TGTGCCAGCAGTTTAAGCGCGCCGGCAGGGGGCGCAAATTCACCCCTCCACTTT
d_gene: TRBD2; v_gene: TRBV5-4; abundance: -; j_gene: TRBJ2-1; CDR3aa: CASSSGPSGGQFF; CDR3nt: TGTGCCAGCAGCTCCGGACCCAGCGGGGGGCAGTTCTTC
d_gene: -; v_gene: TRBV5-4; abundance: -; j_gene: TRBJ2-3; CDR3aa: CASSLRLVHSPDTQYF; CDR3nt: TGTGCCAGCAGCTTAAGACTAGTTCATAGCCCAGATACGCAGTATTTT
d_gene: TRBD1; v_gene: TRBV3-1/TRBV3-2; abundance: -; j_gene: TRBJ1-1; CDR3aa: CASGLGQGTGEAFF; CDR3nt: TGTGCCAGCGGGCTGGGACAGGGGACGGGGGAAGCTTTCTTT
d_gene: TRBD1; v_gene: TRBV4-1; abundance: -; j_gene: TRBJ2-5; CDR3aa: CASSRLQGAFETQYF; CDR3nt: TGCGCCAGCAGTCGCCTACAGGGGGCTTTCGAGACCCAGTACTTC
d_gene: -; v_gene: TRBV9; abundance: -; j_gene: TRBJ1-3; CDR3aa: CASSAGEGEWNTIYF; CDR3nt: TGTGCCAGCAGCGCTGGGGAGGGGGAATGGAACACCATATATTTT
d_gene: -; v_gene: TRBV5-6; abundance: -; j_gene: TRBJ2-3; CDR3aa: CASSLVGPWGVTDTQYF; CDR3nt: TGTGCCAGCAGCTTGGTGGGTCCGTGGGGGGTCACAGATACGCAGTATTTT
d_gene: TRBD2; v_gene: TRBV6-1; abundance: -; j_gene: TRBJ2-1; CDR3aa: CASSEGLAGGEQFF; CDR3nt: TGTGCCAGCAGTGAGGGACTAGCGGGGGGCGAGCAGTTCTTC
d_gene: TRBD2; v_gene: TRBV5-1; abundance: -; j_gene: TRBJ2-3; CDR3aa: CASSNGLAADTQYF; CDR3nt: TGCGCCAGCAGCAATGGACTAGCAGCAGATACGCAGTATTTT
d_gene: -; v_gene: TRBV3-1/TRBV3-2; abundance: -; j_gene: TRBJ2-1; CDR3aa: CASSQARLLPLDEQFF; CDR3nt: TGTGCCAGCAGCCAAGCCCGACTTCTCCCCCTCGATGAGCAGTTCTTC
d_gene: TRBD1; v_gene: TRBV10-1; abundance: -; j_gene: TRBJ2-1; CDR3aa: CASSWTGESEQFF; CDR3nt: TGCGCCAGCAGTTGGACAGGGGAGAGTGAGCAGTTCTTC
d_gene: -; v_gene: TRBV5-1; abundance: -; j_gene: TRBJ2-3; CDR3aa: CASREGFRTDTQYF; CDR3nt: TGCGCCAGCAGGGAGGGCTTCCGCACAGATACGCAGTATTTT